The clone carrying this T cell receptor beta chain was seen only once. Antigen: not known. Other DNA sequences in this specimen translate into the identical CDR3. These data come from a study of shared clonotypes between healthy human individuals. Study observations and caveats: Of the naive CD4 clonotypes, approximately 5% were shared across a handful of donors. Tissue TCR repertoires likely differ from these blood-only repertoires.

From germline, CDR1 is SGHTA and CDR2 FQGNSA. Trimming took 1 base from V and 7 from J, leaving 5 bases between them. CDR3 length: 12 residues. Deep level was the assay's run setting. Profiled with immunoSEQ multiplex PCR; TCRdb holds only in-frame clones, not every one. The data contain 2.3 million or so clones, 85% to 95% of them singletons. This clonotype originated in a man younger than 30 in good health. Some clones in this sample may be carry-over from other donors' samples. J is TRBJ2-1 and V is TRBV7-2, with D unresolved. The specimen sequenced was naive CD4+ T cells from PBMCs. Subset denoted: CD45RA+ positively selected. The CDR3 reads CASSLVGNEQFF. Written as DNA, the CDR3 is TGTGCCAGCAGCTTAGTAGGTAATGAGCAGTTCTTC.